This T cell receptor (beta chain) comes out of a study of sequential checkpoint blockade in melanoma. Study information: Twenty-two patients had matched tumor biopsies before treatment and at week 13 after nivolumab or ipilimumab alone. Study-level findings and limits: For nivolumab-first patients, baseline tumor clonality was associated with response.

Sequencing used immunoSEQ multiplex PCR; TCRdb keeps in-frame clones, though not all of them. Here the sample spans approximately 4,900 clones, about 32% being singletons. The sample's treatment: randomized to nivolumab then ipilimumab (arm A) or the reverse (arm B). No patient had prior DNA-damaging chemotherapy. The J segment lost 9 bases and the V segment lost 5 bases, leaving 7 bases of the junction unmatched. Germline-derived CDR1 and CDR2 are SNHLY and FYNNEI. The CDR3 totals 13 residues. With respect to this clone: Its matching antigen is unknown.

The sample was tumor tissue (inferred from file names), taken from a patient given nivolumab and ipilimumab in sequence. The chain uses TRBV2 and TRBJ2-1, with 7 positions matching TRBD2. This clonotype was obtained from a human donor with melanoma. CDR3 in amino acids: CASSPTSALEQFF. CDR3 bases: TGTGCCAGCAGTCCTACTAGCGCTCTTGAGCAGTTCTTC.